These 28 T cell receptor beta chains were sequenced from one sample in a study of blood T cell repertoires in COVID-19. Here immunoSEQ multiplex PCR was the method, and the copy in TCRdb shows in-frame clones only, minus some. The table records tens of thousands of clones, around three quarters of them present only once. The sample comprised peripheral blood. The receptors shown here come from an elderly woman with acute or convalescent COVID-19.

V usage is TRBV9 and J usage is TRBJ2-3; 9 positions agree with TRBD1. Trimming cost V 0 bases and J 3 bases; bases outside gene matches: 2. The CDR3 totals 15 residues. The germline V gene encodes CDR1 SGDLS and CDR2 YYNGEE. The CDR3 DNA follows: TGTGCCAGCAGCGTAGACAGGGGGCAAACAGATACGCAGTATTTT. Translation gives CASSVDRGQTDTQYF.

The J gene is TRBJ2-3, the V gene TRBV7-8, with 13 bases fitting TRBD2. Per the germline V gene, CDR1 is SGHVS and CDR2 is FQNEAQ. This CDR3 is built from 18 residues. V dropped 5 bases and J dropped 2; count of bases not matched to a gene: 10. CDR3 residues: CASSGRGTSGKNTDTQYF. The CDR3 nucleotides are TGTGCCAGCAGCGGCCGAGGGACTAGCGGGAAGAACACAGATACGCAGTATTTT.

The V gene is TRBV12-3 or TRBV12-4, the J gene TRBJ1-2; D remains unclear. The germline V and J ends were trimmed by 3 bases and 1 base, with 6 bases remaining between them. The CDR3 contains 13 residues. CDR3 DNA sequence: TGTGCCAGCAGTTTGCTCAGTAACTATGGCTACACCTTC. This codes for CASSLLSNYGYTF.

This sequence joins TRBV29-1 and TRBJ2-7, with 7 positions matching TRBD1. Germline V gives CDR1 SQVTM, CDR2 ANQGSEA. The CDR3 sequence is 12 residues long. V gave up 4 bases and J gave up 6 bases; unmatched junction bases: 6. DNA of the CDR3: TGCAGCGTTGGGGTCACAGGGGCCGAGCAGTACTTC. It codes for CSVGVTGAEQYF.

The chain employs TRBV5-1 and TRBJ2-3; TRBD1 agrees at 9 bases. The V gene's germline CDR1 is SGHRS and CDR2 YFSETQ. Trimming took 4 bases from V and 2 from J; bases not matched to a gene: 5. The CDR3 sequence is 15 residues long. CDR3 nucleotide sequence: TGCGCCAGCAGCATCGGACAGGGGTTCACAGATACGCAGTATTTT. It specifies CASSIGQGFTDTQYF. The full variable domain, with the rest looked up from reference TRBV5-1 and TRBJ2-3, is KAGVTQTPRYLIKTRGQQVTLSCSPISGHRSVSWYQQTPGQGLQFLFEYFSETQRNKGNFPGRFSGRQFSNSRSEMNVSTLELGDSALYLCASSIGQGFTDTQYFGPGTRLTVL.

The genes are TRBV2 and TRBJ2-3, with D possibly being TRBD2 (5 bases). Per the germline V gene, CDR1 is SNHLY and CDR2 is FYNNEI. With 10 bases removed from V and 3 bases from J, the gap between germline ends came to 17 bases. The length of the CDR3 is 14 residues. In DNA form, the CDR3 reads TGTGCCATCTTGTGGGCTAGCAGGACAGATACGCAGTATTTT. This codes for CAILWASRTDTQYF.

The chain couples TRBV19 to TRBJ1-5, with 10 bases fitting TRBD1. The V gene's germline CDR1 is LNHDA and CDR2 SQIVND (reference sequence). There are 14 residues in the CDR3. The V and J ends lost 4 bases and 5 bases, in that order; junction bases with no gene match: 2. This chain's CDR3 is CASSRTGGYQPQHF. CDR3 coding DNA: TGTGCCAGTAGTAGGACAGGGGGGTATCAGCCCCAGCATTTT. Complete variable domain (other parts from reference TRBV19 and TRBJ1-5): DGGITQSPKYLFRKEGQNVTLSCEQNLNHDAMYWYRQDPGQGLRLIYYSQIVNDFQKGDIAEGYSVSREKKESFPLTVTSAQKNPTAFYLCASSRTGGYQPQHFGDGTRLSIL.

The V call is TRBV6-1, the J call TRBJ1-1; D not resolved. This CDR3 comprises 14 residues. The germline V and J ends were trimmed by 1 base and 0 bases, with 6 bases remaining between them. The germline V gene has CDR1 MNHNS and CDR2 SASEGT. CDR3 region: CASSEVGLNTEAFF. In DNA, the CDR3 is TGTGCCAGCAGTGAAGTGGGCCTGAACACTGAAGCTTTCTTT.

The rearrangement joins TRBV15 to TRBJ2-7, with D possibly matching TRBD1 (6 bases). The CDR3 totals 14 residues. Deletions cut 5 bases from V and 5 bases from J, with 16 bases between. Germline CDR1 LNHNV, CDR2 YYDKDF (reference sequence). The CDR3 DNA reads as TGTGCCACCAGCCCCCAGGGGATCGGGAACGAGCAGTACTTC. Residues: CATSPQGIGNEQYF.

The J gene is TRBJ2-2, the V gene TRBV5-1; no clear D. In germline, CDR1 is SGHRS, CDR2 YFSETQ. V lost 2 bases and J lost 6, with 8 bases in between. The CDR3 consists of 13 residues. CDR3 nucleotides: TGCGCCAGCAGCTTAGAGTTTGCCGGGGAGCTGTTTTTT. Protein: CASSLEFAGELFF.

The chain recombines TRBV3-1 (or the pseudogene TRBV3-2) with TRBJ1-3; the D gene is possibly TRBD1 (6 bases). In germline, CDR1 is LGHDT, CDR2 YNNKEL (reference sequence). Trimming shortened V by 1 base and J by 6 bases, and 10 bases separated the two germline ends. CDR3 length equals 14 residues. Here the CDR3 reads CASSQAQGENTIYF. The DNA of the CDR3 is TGTGCCAGCAGCCAAGCACAGGGAGAAAACACCATATATTTT.

The rearrangement joins TRBV18 to TRBJ2-1; D gene uncertain. The V gene's germline CDR1 is KGHSH and CDR2 LQKENI. Trimming left V 2 bases short and J 0 bases short, with 8 bases between. This CDR3 has 15 residues. The CDR3 sequence: CASSPGQSSYNEQFF. Written as DNA, the CDR3 is TGTGCCAGCTCACCAGGGCAGAGCTCCTACAATGAGCAGTTCTTC.

The chain employs TRBV29-1 and TRBJ2-7; TRBD1 matches at 7 bases. The CDR3 length is 12 residues. The germline CDR1 and CDR2 sequences are SQVTM and ANQGSEA. The ends lost 7 bases at V and 3 bases at J; junction bases unmatched: 6. The chain's CDR3 is CSAQGEHYEQYF. CDR3 nucleotides: TGCAGCGCCCAGGGGGAGCACTACGAGCAGTACTTC.

This clone was counted only a few times. The genes are TRBV18 and TRBJ2-5; 12 bases map to TRBD2. V lost 4 bases, J lost 2 bases, and 8 bases stayed unmatched. The CDR3 has 17 residues. Germline CDR1 reads KGHSH; CDR2 reads LQKENI. The CDR3 loop is CASSQGLAGREQETQYF. DNA of the CDR3: TGTGCCAGCTCACAAGGACTAGCGGGAAGGGAGCAAGAGACCCAGTACTTC.

The CDR3 DNA reads as TGTGCCAGCGCCGTGCGGGCAGGGGGGTACGAGCAGTACTTC. It specifies CASAVRAGGYEQYF. The chain carries TRBV27 and TRBJ2-7, with D perhaps TRBD1 (7 bases). The CDR3 extends over 14 amino acids. V lost 8 bases and J lost 4, with 18 bases in between. Germline V gene lookup returns CDR1 MNHEY and CDR2 SMNVEV (reference sequence).

V is TRBV13 and J is TRBJ2-7; 8 bases align to TRBD2. V trimming: 0 bases; J trimming: 0 bases; junction bases outside the gene matches: 1. This CDR3 contains 15 residues. Germline V gene data show CDR1 as PRHDT and CDR2 as FYEKMQ (reference sequence). The CDR3 DNA is TGTGCCAGCAGCTTAGGACTAGCGGCCTCCTACGAGCAGTACTTC. Residues: CASSLGLAASYEQYF.

The gene calls are TRBV5-6 and TRBJ2-7, with 10 bases matching TRBD1. Germline V gives CDR1 SGHDT, CDR2 YYEEEE. Losses at the gene ends were 2 bases for V and 10 bases for J; bases not matched to a gene: 3. CDR3 size: 12 residues. CDR3 sequence (DNA): TGTGCCAGCAGCTTTAGGGACAGGGGACAGTACTTC. Amino acid sequence: CASSFRDRGQYF.

To note about this clone: Here the CDR3 omits its conserved ending phenylalanine or tryptophan, so a read error is the likely source. The DNA is omitted, as the CDR3 cannot be located on it reliably, and the CDR3 follows TCRdb's listing. V gene TRBV2 combines with J gene TRBJ2-3; TRBD2, the table's D call, lacks a check against the DNA. From its first to its last residue, the CDR3 has 13 amino acids. Germline CDR1 is SNHLY and CDR2 is FYNNEI. CDR3: CASSEFSLATPWG.

The chain carries TRBV30 and TRBJ1-4; 10 bases match TRBD1. This CDR3 comprises 14 residues. Germline V gene lookup returns CDR1 GTSNPN and CDR2 SVGIG (reference sequence). J was trimmed by 14 bases and V by 2 bases; bases with no gene match: 11. The CDR3 coding sequence is TGTGCCTGGAGTTCCGGGACAGGGGTGGTAGGGCTGTTTTTT. Its protein product is CAWSSGTGVVGLFF.

The chain couples TRBV29-1 to TRBJ2-1; the match to TRBD2 covers 10 bases. V shed 5 bases and J 4 bases; nucleotides not matched to a gene: 5. Germline assignment: CDR1 SQVTM and CDR2 ANQGSEA. The CDR3 loop spans 14 amino acids. For the CDR3, the DNA is TGCAGCGTTCTAAGCGGGAGGGGGTACAATGAGCAGTTCTTC. It encodes CSVLSGRGYNEQFF.

This clone was seen a few times. The chain carries TRBV10-3 and TRBJ2-1, with 9 bases that match TRBD1. The germline CDR1 and CDR2 sequences are ENHRY and SYGVKD. The CDR3 sequence is 16 residues long. The V gene end was trimmed by 2 bases and the J gene end by 3 bases; junction bases not matched to a gene: 5. The CDR3 DNA sequence: TGTGCCATCAGTGAGAAAGGACAGGGGTTCTACAATGAGCAGTTCTTC. It yields the protein CAISEKGQGFYNEQFF.

V is TRBV15 and J is TRBJ2-3; 10 positions agree with TRBD2. Germline V gene sequence: CDR1 LNHNV, CDR2 YYDKDF (reference sequence). V trimming: 5 bases; J trimming: 3 bases; junction bases outside the gene matches: 2. The CDR3 sequence is 14 residues long. Here the CDR3 DNA reads TGTGCCACCAGCGGTAGCGGGAGGACAGATACGCAGTATTTT. Translating gives CATSGSGRTDTQYF. The full variable domain, in which reference TRBV15 and TRBJ2-3 provide the parts outside the CDR3, is DAMVIQNPRYQVTQFGKPVTLSCSQTLNHNVMYWYQQKSSQAPKLLFHYYDKDFNNEADTPDNFQSRRPNTSFCFLDIRSPGLGDTAMYLCATSGSGRTDTQYFGPGTRLTVL.

In DNA form, the CDR3 reads TGTGCCAGCAGCCAAGAGGCCAGGGGGTACTATGGCTACACCTTC. Translating it yields CASSQEARGYYGYTF. The rearrangement links TRBV4-2 to TRBJ1-2; TRBD1 matches 7 bases. After removal of 0 bases from V and 3 bases from J, the junction contained 4 bases not matched to a gene. This CDR3 contains 15 residues. The V gene's germline CDR1 is LGHNA and CDR2 YNFKEQ.

This clone occurred a few times. The chain couples TRBV28 to TRBJ1-2; D is unresolved. V dropped 6 bases and J dropped 4 bases, with 12 bases sitting between them. Germline V gives CDR1 MDHEN, CDR2 SYDVKM. The length of the CDR3 is 13 residues. The CDR3 sequence is CASSLTETYGYTF. In DNA, the CDR3 is TGTGCCAGCAGCTTAACAGAGACCTATGGCTACACCTTC.

This chain uses TRBV11-3 with TRBJ2-3; D is unresolved. Trimming cost V 1 base and J 2 bases, with 4 bases left between them. Per germline, CDR1 SGHNT and CDR2 YENEEA. The CDR3 runs 13 residues. DNA of the CDR3: TGTGCCAGCAGCTTAGCCTACACAGATACGCAGTATTTT. This gives the protein CASSLAYTDTQYF.

The J gene is TRBJ2-5, the V gene TRBV5-6, with 9 positions matching TRBD2. CDR1 and CDR2 (germline): SGHDT, YYEEEE. Trimming took 1 base from V and 4 from J; bases not matched to a gene: 5. This CDR3 is built from 15 residues. Written as DNA, the CDR3 is TGTGCCAGCAGCTTGTCTGGACTAGCGCTAGAGACCCAGTACTTC. Its protein product is CASSLSGLALETQYF.

This clone was found a few times. The chain employs TRBV11-1 and TRBJ2-1, with 8 nucleotides matching TRBD2. Germline trimming cut 5 bases from V and 9 bases from J; bases unmatched to any gene: 15. The CDR3 sequence is 16 residues long. Looked up from germline, CDR1 is SGHAT and CDR2 is FQDESV (reference sequence). The CDR3 loop reads CASSLGSGSLAGEQFF. CDR3 DNA sequence: TGTGCCAGCAGCCTGGGCAGCGGGAGTTTAGCTGGTGAGCAGTTCTTC.

The V call is TRBV5-1, the J call TRBJ2-7; TRBD1 aligns across 7 bases. The length of the CDR3 is 16 residues. Germline assignment: CDR1 SGHRS and CDR2 YFSETQ. The trim removed 3 bases at V and 4 bases at J, leaving 13 bases unmatched. The DNA of the CDR3 is TGCGCCAGCAGCTGGTGGACAGGCGATATACAATACGAGCAGTACTTC. Amino acid sequence: CASSWWTGDIQYEQYF.